Detailed here is one T cell receptor (beta chain). What it recognizes is unknown. This entry belongs to a study of cytomegalovirus exposure and HLA in healthy donors. Per the germline V gene, CDR1 is MNHNY and CDR2 is SVGAGI (reference sequence). Unmatched junction bases numbered 4, after V lost 8 bases and J lost 4 bases. This CDR3 contains 14 residues. Primers: 60 Vbeta forward and 13 Jbeta reverse. In the original analysis: It was a later analysis that counted 83 million or so unique TCR beta chains, of which around 11 million were shared. Measured with immunoSEQ multiplex PCR; TCRdb has only the in-frame clones, and not every one. For V, J and clone size, that table is used; D and trimming come from the DNA. Its listing shows 60,000 to 85,000 clones. The study, taken as a whole, reports: It was taken for granted in presence/absence analyses that sequencing depth across donors was roughly uniform. In a later analysis, TCR beta V- and J-gene trimming showed a link to a missense DCLRE1C variant. Earlier analysis found most TCR beta V segments productive about 87% or about 30% of the time.

Input material: PBMCs. This clonotype originated in a man aged 45-65 years in good health and CMV-seropositive. The chain carries TRBV6-6 and TRBJ2-1, with 11 bases lining up with TRBD2. CDR3 residues: CASGGTSGYNEQFF. In DNA form, the CDR3 reads TGTGCCAGCGGGGGGACTAGCGGATACAATGAGCAGTTCTTC.